This T cell receptor (beta chain) came from a study of cytomegalovirus exposure and HLA in healthy donors. Findings and limits, study-wide: Being productive about 87% or about 30% of the time was typical of most TCR beta V segments in an earlier analysis. Common viral pathogens seemed, in a later analysis, to connect with several of the most significant clusters. Prediction of most subjects' HLA-A and HLA-B alleles by TCR beta sequences was reportedly accurate.

Use of 60 Vbeta and 13 Jbeta primers characterized the PCR. The table came from immunoSEQ multiplex PCR; TCRdb's copy has only in-frame clones and leaves some out. The sample has about 170,000 clones, around 84% seen once. Worth noting for this clone: Its antigen remains unknown.

CDR3 length: 16 residues. Germline CDR1 and CDR2: SGHTS and YDEGEE. V lost 6 bases, J lost 5 bases, and 14 bases stayed unmatched. The sample taken for sequencing was PBMCs. The sequence was obtained from a man aged 25-40 years in good health and CMV-seropositive. The chain has TRBV5-8 and TRBJ2-7; 10 bases are a match to TRBD2. Here the CDR3 DNA reads TGTGCCAGCACCCAGCCGGGACTAGCGTCAAAGAACGAGCAGTACTTC. It translates to CASTQPGLASKNEQYF.